This T cell receptor (beta chain) is drawn from a study of shared clonotypes between healthy human individuals. The naive CD8 fraction comprised CD45RO-negative cells positively selected for CCR7 and excluded terminally differentiated effector memory CD45RA+ cells. The material for each subset, its genomic DNA, was split evenly across several immunoSEQ plates. This table comes from immunoSEQ multiplex PCR, and its TCRdb copy is limited to in-frame clones, with some not included. The table shows 500,000 to 700,000 clones, with 85% to 95% occurring only once. The V gene lost 3 bases and the J gene lost 1 base, with 10 bases spanning the gap. The CDR3 is made up of 14 amino acids. Germline loops: CDR1 SGHRS, CDR2 YFSETQ.

The sequenced sample consisted of naive CD8+ T cells sorted from blood. The V gene is TRBV5-1, the J gene TRBJ1-1; D is undetermined. This TCR derives from a woman in her 30s in good health. The CDR3 sequence is CASSWTQQNTEAFF. CDR3 nucleotide sequence: TGCGCCAGCAGCTGGACTCAGCAGAACACTGAAGCTTTCTTT.